This T cell receptor beta chain came from a study of CXCR3-negative and CXCR3-positive naive CD8 T cells. Libraries of TRB cDNA were made by 5' RACE and carried UMIs. From the 5' RACE reads, TCRdb lists one entry per CDR3 protein and no DNA. Recorded for this sample: some 40,000 distinct CDR3 sequences. Looked up from germline, CDR1 is SGHRS and CDR2 is YFSETQ. There are 13 residues in the CDR3. The TCR originated in a human donor in good health. Some clones in this sample may be carry-over from other donors' samples. The sequencing input was memory CD8+ T cells from blood. This sequence joins TRBV5-1 and TRBJ2-3; TCRdb outputs TRBD1, but without DNA this stays unchecked. CDR3 residues: CASSPWVADTQYF. The variable domain in full, with the rest retrieved from reference TRBV5-1 and TRBJ2-3, is KAGVTQTPRYLIKTRGQQVTLSCSPISGHRSVSWYQQTPGQGLQFLFEYFSETQRNKGNFPGRFSGRQFSNSRSEMNVSTLELGDSALYLCASSPWVADTQYFGPGTRLTVL.